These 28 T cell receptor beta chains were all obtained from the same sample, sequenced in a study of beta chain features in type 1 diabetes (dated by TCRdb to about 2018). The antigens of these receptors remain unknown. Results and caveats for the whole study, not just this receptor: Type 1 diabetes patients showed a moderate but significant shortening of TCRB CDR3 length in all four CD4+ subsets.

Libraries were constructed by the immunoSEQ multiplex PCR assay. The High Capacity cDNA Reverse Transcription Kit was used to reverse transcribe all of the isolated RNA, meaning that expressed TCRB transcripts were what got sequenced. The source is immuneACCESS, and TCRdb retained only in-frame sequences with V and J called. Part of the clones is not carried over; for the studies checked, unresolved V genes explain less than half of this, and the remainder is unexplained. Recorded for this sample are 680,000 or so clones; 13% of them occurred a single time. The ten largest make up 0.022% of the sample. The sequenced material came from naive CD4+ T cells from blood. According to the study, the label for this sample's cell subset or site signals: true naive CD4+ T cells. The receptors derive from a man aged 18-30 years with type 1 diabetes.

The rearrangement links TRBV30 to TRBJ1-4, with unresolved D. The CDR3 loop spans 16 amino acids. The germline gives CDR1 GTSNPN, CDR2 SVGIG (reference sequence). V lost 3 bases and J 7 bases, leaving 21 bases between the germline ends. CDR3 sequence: CAWSPSRTHRGEKLFF. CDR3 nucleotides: TGTGCCTGGAGCCCTTCTCGAACACACCGGGGTGAAAAACTGTTTTTT.

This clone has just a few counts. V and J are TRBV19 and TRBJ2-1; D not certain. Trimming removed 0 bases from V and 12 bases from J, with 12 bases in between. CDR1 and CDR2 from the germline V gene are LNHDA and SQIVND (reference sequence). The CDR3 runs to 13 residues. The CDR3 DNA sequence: TGTGCCAGTAGTATAGAAGGCAGTCTGCGGCAGTTCTTC. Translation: CASSIEGSLRQFF.

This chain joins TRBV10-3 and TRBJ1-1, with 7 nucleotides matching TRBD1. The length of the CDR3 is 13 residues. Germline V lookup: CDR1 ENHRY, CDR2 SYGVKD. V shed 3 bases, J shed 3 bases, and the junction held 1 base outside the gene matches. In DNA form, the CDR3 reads TGTGCCATCAGTGACAGGGGGGACACTGAAGCTTTCTTT. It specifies CAISDRGDTEAFF.

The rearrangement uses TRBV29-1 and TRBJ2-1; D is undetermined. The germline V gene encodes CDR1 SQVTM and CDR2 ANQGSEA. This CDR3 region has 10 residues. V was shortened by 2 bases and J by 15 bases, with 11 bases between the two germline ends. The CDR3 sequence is CSVERPDPFF. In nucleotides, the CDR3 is TGCAGCGTTGAACGCCCGGACCCGTTCTTC.

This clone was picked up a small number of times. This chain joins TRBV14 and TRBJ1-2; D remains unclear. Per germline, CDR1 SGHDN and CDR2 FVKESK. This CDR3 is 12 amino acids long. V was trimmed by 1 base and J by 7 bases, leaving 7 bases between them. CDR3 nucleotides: TGTGCCAGCAGCCAAGCCTCCGGTGGCTACACCTTC. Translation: CASSQASGGYTF.

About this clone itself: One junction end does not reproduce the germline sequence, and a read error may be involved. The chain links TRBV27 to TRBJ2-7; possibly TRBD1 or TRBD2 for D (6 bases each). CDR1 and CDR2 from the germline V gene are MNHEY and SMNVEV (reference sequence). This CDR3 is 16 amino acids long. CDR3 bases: TGTGCCGGCAGTACCGATCCCGGGGGCGTCTCCTACGAGCAGTACTTC. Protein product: CAGSTDPGGVSYEQYF.

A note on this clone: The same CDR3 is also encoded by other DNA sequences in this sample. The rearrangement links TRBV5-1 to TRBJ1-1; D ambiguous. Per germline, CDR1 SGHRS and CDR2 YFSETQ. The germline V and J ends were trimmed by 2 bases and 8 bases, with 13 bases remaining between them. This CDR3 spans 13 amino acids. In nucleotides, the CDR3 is TGCGCCAGCAGCTTAAGTGGCGAAGGGGAAGCTTTCTTT. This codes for CASSLSGEGEAFF. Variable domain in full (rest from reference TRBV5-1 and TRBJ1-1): KAGVTQTPRYLIKTRGQQVTLSCSPISGHRSVSWYQQTPGQGLQFLFEYFSETQRNKGNFPGRFSGRQFSNSRSEMNVSTLELGDSALYLCASSLSGEGEAFFGQGTRLTVV.

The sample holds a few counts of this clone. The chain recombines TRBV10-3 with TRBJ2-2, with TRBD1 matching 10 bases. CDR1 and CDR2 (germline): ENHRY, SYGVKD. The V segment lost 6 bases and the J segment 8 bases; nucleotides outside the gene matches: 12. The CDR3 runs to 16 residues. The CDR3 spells CAISLGQGDSTGELFF. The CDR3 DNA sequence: TGTGCCATCAGCCTCGGACAGGGGGACAGCACAGGGGAGCTGTTTTTT.

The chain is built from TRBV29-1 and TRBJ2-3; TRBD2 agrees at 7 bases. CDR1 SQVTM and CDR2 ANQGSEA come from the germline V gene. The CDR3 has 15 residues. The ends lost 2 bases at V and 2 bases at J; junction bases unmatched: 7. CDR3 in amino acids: CSVEFWGGITDTQYF. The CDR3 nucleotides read TGCAGCGTTGAATTTTGGGGGGGGATCACAGATACGCAGTATTTT.

The chain's CDR3 is CAWRTDTGYGYTF. CDR3 nucleotides: TGTGCCTGGAGGACGGACACCGGCTATGGCTACACCTTC. The chain is built from TRBV30 and TRBJ1-2; D is possibly TRBD1 (5 bases). The germline V gene encodes CDR1 GTSNPN and CDR2 SVGIG (reference sequence). The germline V and J ends were trimmed by 3 bases and 4 bases, with 12 bases remaining between them. The CDR3 sequence is 13 residues long.

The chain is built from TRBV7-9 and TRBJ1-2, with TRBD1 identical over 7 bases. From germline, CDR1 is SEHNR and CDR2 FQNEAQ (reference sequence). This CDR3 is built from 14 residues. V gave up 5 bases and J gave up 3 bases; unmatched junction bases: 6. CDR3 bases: TGTGCCAGCAGCACACAGGGGAAAGACTATGGCTACACCTTC. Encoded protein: CASSTQGKDYGYTF.

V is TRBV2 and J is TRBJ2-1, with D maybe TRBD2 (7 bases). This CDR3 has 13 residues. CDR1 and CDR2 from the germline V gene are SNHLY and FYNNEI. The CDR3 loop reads CATRGGPYNEQFF. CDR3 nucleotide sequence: TGTGCAACCAGGGGAGGGCCCTACAATGAGCAGTTCTTC.

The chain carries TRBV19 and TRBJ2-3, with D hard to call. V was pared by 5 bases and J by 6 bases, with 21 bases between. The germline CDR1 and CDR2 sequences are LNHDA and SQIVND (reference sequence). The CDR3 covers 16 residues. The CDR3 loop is CASSPSPEAARDTQYF. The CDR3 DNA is TGTGCCAGTAGTCCGTCCCCCGAGGCGGCGAGGGATACGCAGTATTTT.

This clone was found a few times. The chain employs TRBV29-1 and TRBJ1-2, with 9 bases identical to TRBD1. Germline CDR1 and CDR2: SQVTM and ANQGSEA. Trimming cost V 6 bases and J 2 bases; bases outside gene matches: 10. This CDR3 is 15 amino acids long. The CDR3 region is CSVVRDRAENYGYTF. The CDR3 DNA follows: TGCAGCGTGGTCCGGGACAGGGCTGAAAACTATGGCTACACCTTC.

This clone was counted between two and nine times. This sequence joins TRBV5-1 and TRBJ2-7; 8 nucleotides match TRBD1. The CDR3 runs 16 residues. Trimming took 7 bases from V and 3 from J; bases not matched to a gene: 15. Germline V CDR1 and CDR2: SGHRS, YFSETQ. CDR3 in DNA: TGCGCCAGCTCTATAATCGGGGGACAGGCTGTCTACGAGCAGTACTTC. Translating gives CASSIIGGQAVYEQYF.

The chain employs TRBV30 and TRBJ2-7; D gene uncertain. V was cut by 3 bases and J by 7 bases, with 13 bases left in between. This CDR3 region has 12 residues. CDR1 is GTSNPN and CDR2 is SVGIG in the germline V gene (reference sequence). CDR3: CAWSGSGIEQYF. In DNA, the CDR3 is TGTGCCTGGAGCGGCAGTGGAATTGAGCAGTACTTC. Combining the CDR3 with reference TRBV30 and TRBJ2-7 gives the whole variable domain SQTIHQWPATLVQPVGSPLSLECTVEGTSNPNLYWYRQAAGRGLQLLFYSVGIGQISSEVPQNLSASRPQDRQFILSSKKLLLSDSGFYLCAWSGSGIEQYFGPGTRLTVT.

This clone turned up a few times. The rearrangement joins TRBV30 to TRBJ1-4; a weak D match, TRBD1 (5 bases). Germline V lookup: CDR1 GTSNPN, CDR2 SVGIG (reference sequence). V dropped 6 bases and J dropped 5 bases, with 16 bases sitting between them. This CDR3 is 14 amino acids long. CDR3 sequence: CACPRDVGNEKLFF. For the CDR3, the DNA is TGTGCCTGCCCTAGGGACGTCGGAAATGAAAAACTGTTTTTT.

The CDR3 nucleotides are TGTGCCAGCAGCGTAGCCCACGGGACAGGGGAGAGGGAGACCCAGTACTTC. Protein: CASSVAHGTGERETQYF. This chain links TRBV9 with TRBJ2-5, with 10 bases matching TRBD1. V was clipped by 0 bases and J by 5 bases; unmatched bases: 10. CDR3 length: 17 amino acids. Looked up from germline, CDR1 is SGDLS and CDR2 is YYNGEE. The entire variable domain, with the rest obtained from reference TRBV9 and TRBJ2-5, is as follows: DSGVTQTPKHLITATGQRVTLRCSPRSGDLSVYWYQQSLDQGLQFLIQYYNGEERAKGNILERFSAQQFPDLHSELNLSSLELGDSALYFCASSVAHGTGERETQYFGPGTRLLVL.

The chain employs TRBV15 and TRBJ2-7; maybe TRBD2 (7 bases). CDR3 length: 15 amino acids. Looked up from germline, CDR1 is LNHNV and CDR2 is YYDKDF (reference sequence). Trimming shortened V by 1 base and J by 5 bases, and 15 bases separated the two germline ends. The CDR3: CATSRGGLAADEQYF. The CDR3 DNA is TGTGCCACCAGCAGAGGGGGGCTAGCGGCCGACGAGCAGTACTTC.

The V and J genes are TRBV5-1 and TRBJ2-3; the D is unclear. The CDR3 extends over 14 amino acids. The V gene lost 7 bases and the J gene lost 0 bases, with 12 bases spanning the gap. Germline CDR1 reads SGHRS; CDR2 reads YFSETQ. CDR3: CASASAGSTDTQYF. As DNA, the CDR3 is TGCGCCAGCGCGTCGGCTGGGAGCACAGATACGCAGTATTTT.

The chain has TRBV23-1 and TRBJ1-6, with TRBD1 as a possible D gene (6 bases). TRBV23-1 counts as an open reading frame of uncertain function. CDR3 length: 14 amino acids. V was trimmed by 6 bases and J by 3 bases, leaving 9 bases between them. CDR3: CASREQGYNSPLHF. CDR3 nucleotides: TGCGCCAGCAGGGAACAGGGCTATAATTCACCCCTCCACTTT.

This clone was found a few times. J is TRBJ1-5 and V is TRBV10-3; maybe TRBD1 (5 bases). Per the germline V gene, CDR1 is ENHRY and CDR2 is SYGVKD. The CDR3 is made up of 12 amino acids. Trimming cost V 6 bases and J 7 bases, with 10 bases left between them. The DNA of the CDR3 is TGTGCCATCAGGAGGGAGGGGCAGCCCCAGCATTTT. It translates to CAIRREGQPQHF.

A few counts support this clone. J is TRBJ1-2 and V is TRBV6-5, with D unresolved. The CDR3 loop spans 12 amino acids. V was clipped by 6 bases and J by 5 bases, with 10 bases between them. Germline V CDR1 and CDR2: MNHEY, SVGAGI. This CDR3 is CASSPDLYGYTF. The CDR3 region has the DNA TGTGCCAGCAGCCCGGACCTGTATGGCTACACCTTC.

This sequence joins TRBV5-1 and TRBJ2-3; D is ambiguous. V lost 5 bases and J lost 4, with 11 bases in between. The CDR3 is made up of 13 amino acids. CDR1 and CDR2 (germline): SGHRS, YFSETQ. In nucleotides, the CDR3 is TGCGCCAGCAGGAACTACGGTGCAGATACGCAGTATTTT. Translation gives CASRNYGADTQYF.

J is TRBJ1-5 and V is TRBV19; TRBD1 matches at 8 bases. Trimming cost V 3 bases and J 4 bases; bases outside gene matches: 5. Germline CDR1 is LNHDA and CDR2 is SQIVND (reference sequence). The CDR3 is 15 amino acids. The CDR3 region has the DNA TGTGCCAGTAGTATGGCCGGACAGGGTAATCAGCCCCAGCATTTT. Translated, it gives CASSMAGQGNQPQHF.

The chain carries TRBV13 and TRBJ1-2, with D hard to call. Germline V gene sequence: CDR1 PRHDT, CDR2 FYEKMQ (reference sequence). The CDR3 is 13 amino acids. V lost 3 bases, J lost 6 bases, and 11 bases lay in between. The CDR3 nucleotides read TGTGCCAGCAGCTTTCGGCGGGTAGATGGCTACACCTTC. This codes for CASSFRRVDGYTF.

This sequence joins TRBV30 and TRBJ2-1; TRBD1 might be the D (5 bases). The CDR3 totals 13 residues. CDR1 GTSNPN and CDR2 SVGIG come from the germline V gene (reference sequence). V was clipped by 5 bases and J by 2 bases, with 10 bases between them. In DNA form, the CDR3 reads TGTGCCTGGGGACATGGTGCCTACAATGAGCAGTTCTTC. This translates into CAWGHGAYNEQFF.

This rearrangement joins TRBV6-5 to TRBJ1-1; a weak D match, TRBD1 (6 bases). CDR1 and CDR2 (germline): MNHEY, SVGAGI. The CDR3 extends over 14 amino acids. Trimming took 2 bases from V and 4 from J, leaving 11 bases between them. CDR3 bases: TGTGCCAGCAGTTACGGGACACAGACCACTGAAGCTTTCTTT. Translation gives CASSYGTQTTEAFF.